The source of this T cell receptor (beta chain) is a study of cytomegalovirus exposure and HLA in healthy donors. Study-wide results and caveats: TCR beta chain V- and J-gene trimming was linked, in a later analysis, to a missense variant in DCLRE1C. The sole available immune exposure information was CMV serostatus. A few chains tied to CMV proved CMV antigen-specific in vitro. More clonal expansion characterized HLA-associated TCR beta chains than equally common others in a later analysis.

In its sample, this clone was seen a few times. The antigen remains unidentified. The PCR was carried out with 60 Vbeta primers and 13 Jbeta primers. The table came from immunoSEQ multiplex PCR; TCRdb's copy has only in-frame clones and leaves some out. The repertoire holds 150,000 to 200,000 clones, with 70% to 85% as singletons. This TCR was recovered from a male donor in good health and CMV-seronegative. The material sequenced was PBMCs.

The CDR3 region has the DNA TGTGCCAGCAGTTTACGGGACAGGGAAGCTTTCTTT. Encoded protein: CASSLRDREAFF. The chain links TRBV28 to TRBJ1-1, with 8 nucleotides matching TRBD1. The germline CDR1 and CDR2 sequences are MDHEN and SYDVKM. The CDR3 is 12 residues long. Trimming cost V 2 bases and J 8 bases; bases outside gene matches: 1. Full variable domain (missing parts from reference TRBV28 and TRBJ1-1): DVKVTQSSRYLVKRTGEKVFLECVQDMDHENMFWYRQDPGLGLRLIYFSYDVKMKEKGDIPEGYSVSREKKERFSLILESASTNQTSMYLCASSLRDREAFFGQGTRLTVV.